The sequence of this T cell receptor beta chain was determined in a study of siplizumab effects on memory and regulatory T cells. Study-wide points: Naive T cells seemed more diverse than memory cells and seemed major alloresponse contributors.

Data came from immunoSEQ multiplex PCR; TCRdb stores just in-frame clones and leaves some out. The sample consists of some 97,000 clones, about 95% of them appearing once. On this clone itself: The antigen is not known.

In germline, CDR1 is KGHSH, CDR2 LQKENI. The junction had 9 bases not matched to a gene; V was cut back by 6 bases and J by 7 bases. The CDR3 is made up of 14 amino acids. This clonotype originated in a human donor in good health. Input material: non-Treg CD4+ T cells sorted from blood. The chain joins TRBV18 to TRBJ1-1, with 9 bases matching TRBD1. This CDR3 is CASSISDRGVEAFF. The CDR3, as DNA: TGTGCCAGCTCCATCTCGGACAGGGGAGTTGAAGCTTTCTTT.